This T cell receptor (beta chain) was captured in a study of T cell responses to AZD1222 COVID-19 vaccine. Study outcomes and limitations: Increases in Spike-specific TCR breadth and depth were seen after two AZD1222 doses.

Second-dose intervals near 4 or 12 weeks were combined. The CDR3 consists of 14 residues. Trimming pared 5 bases from V and 3 bases from J, leaving 11 bases between. The germline CDR1 and CDR2 sequences are SGHDN and FVKESK. With respect to this clone: Its specificity is not known.

Produced via immunoSEQ multiplex PCR; TCRdb's table is partial and in-frame only. The sample yields some 67,000 clones, roughly 85% seen once. This chain links TRBV14 with TRBJ1-3; D is undetermined. This material consisted of peripheral blood, taken 28 days after the second AZD1222 dose. The sequence was collected from an adult who received the AZD1222 COVID-19 vaccine. CDR3 nucleotides: TGTGCCAGCAGCGCCCTTTCCGTTGGAAACACCATATATTTT. Its protein is CASSALSVGNTIYF.